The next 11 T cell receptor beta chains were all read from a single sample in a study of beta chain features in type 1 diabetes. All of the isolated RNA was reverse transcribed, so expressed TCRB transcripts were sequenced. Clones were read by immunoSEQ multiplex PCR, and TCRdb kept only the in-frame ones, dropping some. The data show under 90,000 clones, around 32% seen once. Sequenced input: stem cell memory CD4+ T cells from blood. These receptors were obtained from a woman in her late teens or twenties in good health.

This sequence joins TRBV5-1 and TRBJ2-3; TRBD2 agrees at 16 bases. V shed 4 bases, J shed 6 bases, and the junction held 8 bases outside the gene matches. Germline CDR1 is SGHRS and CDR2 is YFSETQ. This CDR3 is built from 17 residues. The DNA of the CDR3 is TGCGCCAGCAGCCTACTGGGACTAGCGGGGGGGTCTGATACGCAGTATTTT. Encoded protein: CASSLLGLAGGSDTQYF.

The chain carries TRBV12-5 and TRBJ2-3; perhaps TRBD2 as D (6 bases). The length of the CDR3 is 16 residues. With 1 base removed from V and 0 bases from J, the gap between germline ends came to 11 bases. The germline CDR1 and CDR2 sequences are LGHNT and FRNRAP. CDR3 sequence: CASGLGAGSSTDTQYF. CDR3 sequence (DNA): TGTGCTAGTGGTTTGGGAGCGGGCTCTAGCACAGATACGCAGTATTTT.

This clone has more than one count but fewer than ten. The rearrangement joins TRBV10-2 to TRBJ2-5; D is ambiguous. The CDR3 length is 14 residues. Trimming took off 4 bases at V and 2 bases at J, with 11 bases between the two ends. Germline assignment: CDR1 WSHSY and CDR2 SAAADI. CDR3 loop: CASSVSSLQETQYF. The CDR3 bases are TGCGCCAGCAGTGTATCCTCCTTACAAGAGACCCAGTACTTC.

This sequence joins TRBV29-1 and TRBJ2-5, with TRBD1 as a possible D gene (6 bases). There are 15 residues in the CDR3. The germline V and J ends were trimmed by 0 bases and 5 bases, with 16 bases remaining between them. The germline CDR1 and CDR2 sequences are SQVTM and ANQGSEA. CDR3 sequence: CSVEERNREGETQYF. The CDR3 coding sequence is TGCAGCGTTGAAGAGAGAAACAGGGAAGGCGAGACCCAGTACTTC.

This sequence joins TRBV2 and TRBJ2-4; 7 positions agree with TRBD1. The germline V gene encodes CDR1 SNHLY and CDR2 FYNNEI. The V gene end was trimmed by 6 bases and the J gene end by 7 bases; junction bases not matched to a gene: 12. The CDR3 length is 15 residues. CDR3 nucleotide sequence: TGTGCCAGCAGCGTAGGACAGGCTGAGGGGAACATTCAGTACTTC. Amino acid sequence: CASSVGQAEGNIQYF.

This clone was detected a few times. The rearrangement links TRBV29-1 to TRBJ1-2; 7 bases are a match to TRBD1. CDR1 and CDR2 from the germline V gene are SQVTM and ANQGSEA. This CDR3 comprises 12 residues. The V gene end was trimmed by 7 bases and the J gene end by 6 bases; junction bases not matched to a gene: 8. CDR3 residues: CSAVRTGNGYTF. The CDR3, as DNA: TGCAGCGCCGTTAGGACAGGCAATGGCTACACCTTC.

This chain's CDR3 is CASRTGQGRAYEQYF. CDR3 sequence (DNA): TGCGCCAGCAGAACCGGACAGGGACGTGCCTACGAGCAGTACTTC. The chain carries TRBV4-1 and TRBJ2-7; 8 bases agree with TRBD1. CDR3 length equals 15 residues. Germline CDR1 reads MGHRA; CDR2 reads YSYEKL. V was clipped by 6 bases and J by 2 bases; unmatched bases: 9.

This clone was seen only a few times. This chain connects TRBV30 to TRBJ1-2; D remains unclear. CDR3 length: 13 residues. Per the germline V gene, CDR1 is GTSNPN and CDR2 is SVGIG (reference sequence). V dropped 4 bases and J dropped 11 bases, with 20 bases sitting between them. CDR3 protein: CAWTPGSSIGYTF. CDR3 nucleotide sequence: TGTGCCTGGACTCCCGGGTCCTCCATCGGATACACCTTC.

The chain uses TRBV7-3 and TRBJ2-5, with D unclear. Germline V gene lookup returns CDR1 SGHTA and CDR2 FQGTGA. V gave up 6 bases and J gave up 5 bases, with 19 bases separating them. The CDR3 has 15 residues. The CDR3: CASSYRTHPTETQYF. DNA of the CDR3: TGTGCCAGCAGTTATAGAACCCACCCCACGGAGACCCAGTACTTC. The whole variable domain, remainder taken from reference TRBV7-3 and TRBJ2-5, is GAGVSQTPSNKVTEKGKYVELRCDPISGHTALYWYRQSLGQGPEFLIYFQGTGAADDSGLPNDRFFAVRPEGSVSTLKIQRTERGDSAVYLCASSYRTHPTETQYFGPGTRLLVL.

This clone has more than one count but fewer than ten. The CDR3 region is CASSSPWTGHTEAFF. The DNA for the CDR3 is TGTGCCAGCAGCTCCCCTTGGACAGGGCACACTGAAGCTTTCTTT. The chain uses TRBV11-3 and TRBJ1-1; 8 positions match TRBD1. Trimming removed 4 bases from V and 3 bases from J; junction bases left unmatched: 7. The CDR3 totals 15 residues. Germline CDR1 is SGHNT and CDR2 is YENEEA.

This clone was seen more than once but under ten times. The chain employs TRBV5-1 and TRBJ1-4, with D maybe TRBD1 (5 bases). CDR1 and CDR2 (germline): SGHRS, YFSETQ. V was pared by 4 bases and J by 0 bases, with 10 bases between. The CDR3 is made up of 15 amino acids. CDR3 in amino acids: CASSNQGATNEKLFF. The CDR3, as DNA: TGCGCCAGCAGCAATCAGGGTGCAACTAATGAAAAACTGTTTTTT.